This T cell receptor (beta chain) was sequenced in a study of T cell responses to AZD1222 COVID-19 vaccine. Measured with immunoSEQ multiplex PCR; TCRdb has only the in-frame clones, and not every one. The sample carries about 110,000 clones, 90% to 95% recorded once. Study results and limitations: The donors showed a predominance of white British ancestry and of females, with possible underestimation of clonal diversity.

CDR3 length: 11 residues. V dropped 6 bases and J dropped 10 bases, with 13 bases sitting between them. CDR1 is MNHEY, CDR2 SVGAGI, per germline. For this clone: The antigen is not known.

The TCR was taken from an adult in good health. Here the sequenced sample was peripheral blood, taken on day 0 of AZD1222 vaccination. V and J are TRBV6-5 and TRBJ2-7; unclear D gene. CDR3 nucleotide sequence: TGTGCCAGCAGCCTAGGGTGGGTACAGTACTTC. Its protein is CASSLGWVQYF.